This T cell receptor beta chain originates from a study of CD8+CD57+ T cells in acquired aplastic anemia. Overall study context: Healthy donor CD4+ samples were sequenced to a depth that averaged roughly 10 million reads.

This clonotype was counted at least ten times. Its antigen is currently unknown. The template for TCR beta VDJ and CDR3 sequence profiling was genomic DNA. MiXCR was run by TCRdb on the reads, yielding one entry per CDR3 protein. The sample includes about 190,000 distinct CDR3 sequences, approximately 50% seen only once; the top ten take roughly 15%. Study results and limitations: Patients had around 30 CD8+ CDR3 sequences in common with controls (the shared set).

The sequence was obtained from a human donor in good health, serving as a control. Sequenced: sorted CD4+, CD8+, or CD8+CD57+ T cells (not recorded which) from PBMCs.

In DNA form, the CDR3 reads TGTGCCAGCAGCCCCAGGGGTATGAACACTGAAGCTTTCTTT. This encodes CASSPRGMNTEAFF. The chain employs TRBV3-1 and TRBJ1-1, with D possibly TRBD1 on 6 matching bases. Germline CDR1 and CDR2: LGHDT and YNNKEL (reference sequence). Trimming removed 4 bases at V and 0 bases at J, with 9 bases between. The CDR3 is 14 amino acids.